The 4 T cell receptor beta chains below come from one sample, sequenced in a study of T-cell reconstitution after alpha-beta-depleted transplantation in children. Preparation of the TCRbeta library involved a method that used unique molecular identifiers. TCRdb recomputed calls from the PCR reads with MiXCR, one row per CDR3 protein. The table has a few hundred thousand distinct CDR3 sequences, about 7% seen once. The source material was PBMCs, sampled before TCRalphabeta/CD19-depleted stem cell transplant. These receptors were collected from a boy aged 2-15 years with acute lymphoblastic leukemia, due to receive a stem cell transplant.

This clonotype was seen ten or more times. J is TRBJ2-3 and V is TRBV5-8; tentative D call: TRBD1 (5 bases). V lost 1 base, J lost 4 bases, and 7 bases lay in between. CDR1 SGHTS and CDR2 YDEGEE come from the germline V gene. The CDR3 spans 13 residues. The CDR3 loop reads CASSLFRADTQYF. The CDR3, as DNA: TGTGCCAGCAGCTTGTTCAGGGCAGATACGCAGTATTTT.

This clonotype was detected only a few times. This rearrangement joins TRBV7-2 to TRBJ2-5; D unclear. The CDR3 has 11 amino acids. V lost 4 bases and J 7 bases, leaving 7 bases between the germline ends. Germline CDR1 and CDR2: SGHTA and FQGNSA. The CDR3, as DNA: TGTGCCAGCAGCTCCCCGGGGACCCAGTACTTC. Translated: CASSSPGTQYF.

As DNA, the CDR3 is TGCAGTGGTTTCCGGAACCAAGAGACCCAGTACTTC. This gives the protein CSGFRNQETQYF. The rearrangement joins TRBV20-1 to TRBJ2-5; D remains unclear. Germline V gives CDR1 DFQATT, CDR2 SNEGSKA (reference sequence). V lost 7 bases and J lost 0, with 9 bases in between. The length of the CDR3 is 12 residues.

This clonotype has ten or more counts. The V call is TRBV28, the J call TRBJ2-7; D gene unclear. The CDR3 extends over 12 amino acids. Per germline, CDR1 MDHEN and CDR2 SYDVKM. Trimming stripped 3 bases from V and 3 bases from J, with 6 bases between. The CDR3 nucleotides are TGTGCCAGCAGTTTGCTGGACTACGAGCAGTACTTC. Translating it yields CASSLLDYEQYF.